What follows is one T cell receptor (beta chain) and its context. The antigen remains undetermined. It was RNA transcripts that yielded the amplified TCR beta CDR3 regions. HTBI primers were used for first-round RT-PCR of the TCR CDR3. TCRdb used MiXCR to reprocess the multiplex PCR reads, holding one entry per CDR3 protein. The sample consists of approximately 600,000 distinct CDR3 sequences, 14% to 15% of them appearing once. The sample originates from a study of T cells in Graves' hyperthyroidism and ophthalmopathy. Notes on the study in general: Most thyroid clonotypes expanded above 0.001 appeared in blood too. Before onset, ophthalmopathy was predicted by the model a median roughly six months earlier.

The CDR3 consists of 17 residues. V lost 5 bases to trimming and J lost 0 bases, with 17 bases between them. PBMCs stemmed from around 10 ml fresh peripheral blood. The chain joins TRBV12-3 or TRBV12-4 to TRBJ1-5; weak D call: TRBD1 (5 bases). The sequence was collected from a woman aged 40 to 50 with Graves' ophthalmopathy. Sequences were obtained from blood. The CDR3 is CASSLQRDSFSNQPQHF. The CDR3 region has the DNA TGTGCCAGCAGTCTCCAGAGGGACTCCTTTAGCAATCAGCCCCAGCATTTT.